These T cell receptor beta chains were read from a single sample in a study of blood T cells in healthy people across ages. TCRdb ran MiXCR on the 5' RACE reads and lists one entry per CDR3 protein. The table records some 1.4 million distinct CDR3 sequences, roughly 40% of them present only once. What was sequenced was blood. The receptor set was obtained from a woman aged 18-29 years in good health. The CDR3 runs from the conserved cysteine through the conserved F or W. The order of the fields is D gene, J gene, clone size, V gene, CDR3 protein, CDR3 DNA. D genes are given only for firm matches. Clone size is stated in some rows and not others, as once, few, many or a class when expanded.

d_call: TRBD2; j_call: TRBJ2-7; clone_size: NA; v_call: TRBV20-1; cdr3_aa: CSAPSGIHTYEQYF; cdr3_nt: TGCAGTGCTCCGAGCGGGATCCATACCTACGAGCAGTACTTC
d_call: NA; j_call: TRBJ2-1; clone_size: NA; v_call: TRBV29-1; cdr3_aa: CSVEGRDGSYNEQFF; cdr3_nt: TGCAGCGTTGAGGGACGGGACGGCTCCTACAATGAGCAGTTCTTC
d_call: NA; j_call: TRBJ2-7; clone_size: NA; v_call: TRBV29-1; cdr3_aa: CSVPKGAGIEQYF; cdr3_nt: TGCAGCGTTCCAAAGGGGGCGGGGATCGAGCAGTACTTC
d_call: NA; j_call: TRBJ2-7; clone_size: NA; v_call: TRBV10-3; cdr3_aa: CAISTGTLPSEQYF; cdr3_nt: TGTGCCATCAGCACCGGGACGCTCCCCTCCGAGCAGTACTTC
d_call: TRBD2; j_call: TRBJ2-7; clone_size: few; v_call: TRBV13; cdr3_aa: CASSLAGLAGVGYEQYF; cdr3_nt: TGTGCCAGCAGCTTAGCCGGACTAGCGGGAGTCGGGTACGAGCAGTACTTC
d_call: NA; j_call: TRBJ1-5; clone_size: NA; v_call: TRBV12-3/TRBV12-4; cdr3_aa: CASSLPVWRNQPQHF; cdr3_nt: TGTGCCAGCAGTCTACCTGTCTGGCGCAATCAGCCCCAGCATTTT
d_call: NA; j_call: TRBJ2-1; clone_size: few; v_call: TRBV7-2; cdr3_aa: CASSQQKSGGKLYNEQFF; cdr3_nt: TGTGCCAGCAGCCAGCAGAAGTCGGGCGGGAAATTATACAATGAGCAGTTCTTC
d_call: TRBD1; j_call: TRBJ2-3; clone_size: NA; v_call: TRBV6-1; cdr3_aa: CASTPSPILRDRYTDTQYF; cdr3_nt: TGTGCCAGCACCCCAAGCCCGATCCTCCGGGACAGGTACACAGATACGCAGTATTTT
d_call: NA; j_call: TRBJ1-2; clone_size: NA; v_call: TRBV12-3/TRBV12-4; cdr3_aa: CATSQGLVGGYTF; cdr3_nt: TGTGCCACTAGCCAGGGCCTTGTGGGTGGCTACACCTTC
d_call: TRBD1; j_call: TRBJ1-4; clone_size: few; v_call: TRBV12-3/TRBV12-4; cdr3_aa: CASTLGQGTATNEKLFF; cdr3_nt: TGTGCCAGCACCCTCGGACAGGGGACTGCAACTAATGAAAAACTGTTTTTT
d_call: TRBD1; j_call: TRBJ1-6; clone_size: NA; v_call: TRBV7-8; cdr3_aa: CASSHLTGGFYNSPLHF; cdr3_nt: TGTGCCAGCAGCCACTTGACAGGGGGTTTCTATAATTCACCCCTCCACTTT
d_call: TRBD1; j_call: TRBJ2-1; clone_size: many; v_call: TRBV29-1; cdr3_aa: CSVKSEDRGHEQFF; cdr3_nt: TGCAGCGTCAAAAGCGAGGACAGGGGCCATGAGCAGTTCTTC
d_call: NA; j_call: TRBJ1-5; clone_size: NA; v_call: TRBV20-1; cdr3_aa: CSTMSIYSNQPQHF; cdr3_nt: TGCAGTACGATGAGTATTTATAGCAATCAGCCCCAGCATTTT
d_call: NA; j_call: TRBJ2-2; clone_size: NA; v_call: TRBV20-1; cdr3_aa: CSATLFLAGANTGELFF; cdr3_nt: TGCAGTGCAACACTCTTCCTGGCGGGCGCGAACACCGGGGAGCTGTTTTTT
d_call: NA; j_call: TRBJ2-2; clone_size: NA; v_call: TRBV12-3/TRBV12-4; cdr3_aa: CASQEARASGELFF; cdr3_nt: TGTGCCAGCCAGGAAGCGAGGGCATCCGGGGAGCTGTTTTTT
d_call: TRBD2; j_call: TRBJ2-2; clone_size: NA; v_call: TRBV12-3/TRBV12-4; cdr3_aa: CASRIRTSGRNTGELFF; cdr3_nt: TGTGCCAGCAGAATACGGACTAGCGGGAGGAACACCGGGGAGCTGTTTTTT
d_call: TRBD1; j_call: TRBJ1-2; clone_size: NA; v_call: TRBV10-3; cdr3_aa: CAISAPGQGPANYGYTF; cdr3_nt: TGTGCCATCAGTGCCCCGGGACAGGGGCCGGCTAACTATGGCTACACCTTC
d_call: TRBD2; j_call: TRBJ2-1; clone_size: NA; v_call: TRBV10-3; cdr3_aa: CAISGGTSVHNEQFF; cdr3_nt: TGTGCCATCAGTGGTGGGACTAGCGTACACAATGAGCAGTTCTTC
d_call: TRBD1; j_call: TRBJ2-5; clone_size: NA; v_call: TRBV15; cdr3_aa: CATSRDSVFDGQGGETQYF; cdr3_nt: TGTGCCACCAGCAGAGATAGTGTTTTCGATGGACAGGGGGGAGAGACCCAGTACTTC
d_call: TRBD2; j_call: TRBJ2-2; clone_size: NA; v_call: TRBV4-1; cdr3_aa: CASIQDRLAGGYTGELFF; cdr3_nt: TGCGCCAGCATCCAAGATCGGCTAGCGGGAGGCTACACCGGGGAGCTGTTTTTT
d_call: TRBD2; j_call: TRBJ2-1; clone_size: NA; v_call: TRBV28; cdr3_aa: CASSYLAGGNYNEQFF; cdr3_nt: TGTGCCAGCAGTTACTTAGCGGGGGGAAACTACAATGAGCAGTTCTTC
d_call: NA; j_call: TRBJ2-3; clone_size: NA; v_call: TRBV7-8; cdr3_aa: CVSSPKTTTDTQYF; cdr3_nt: TGTGTCAGCAGCCCGAAGACTACTACAGATACGCAGTATTTT
d_call: NA; j_call: TRBJ2-2; clone_size: few; v_call: TRBV12-3/TRBV12-4; cdr3_aa: CASSQAGRESGELFF; cdr3_nt: TGTGCCAGCAGCCAGGCGGGTAGGGAGTCCGGGGAGCTGTTTTTT
d_call: TRBD2; j_call: TRBJ2-5; clone_size: NA; v_call: TRBV6-5; cdr3_aa: CASSYISGGNQETQYF; cdr3_nt: TGTGCCAGCAGTTATATTAGCGGGGGGAACCAAGAGACCCAGTACTTC
d_call: NA; j_call: TRBJ2-5; clone_size: NA; v_call: TRBV4-1; cdr3_aa: CASSQAQVLQETQYF; cdr3_nt: TGCGCCAGCAGCCAAGCCCAGGTATTACAAGAGACCCAGTACTTC
d_call: NA; j_call: TRBJ2-1; clone_size: many; v_call: TRBV7-9; cdr3_aa: CASSLMDMAQFF; cdr3_nt: TGTGCCAGCAGCCTTATGGACATGGCCCAGTTCTTC
d_call: TRBD1; j_call: TRBJ2-5; clone_size: NA; v_call: TRBV6-5; cdr3_aa: CASSYSRGHETQYF; cdr3_nt: TGTGCCAGCAGTTATAGCAGGGGGCACGAGACCCAGTACTTC
d_call: TRBD2; j_call: TRBJ2-1; clone_size: NA; v_call: TRBV7-9; cdr3_aa: CASKGGLADPYNEQFF; cdr3_nt: TGTGCCAGCAAGGGTGGGCTAGCGGACCCCTACAATGAGCAGTTCTTC
d_call: TRBD1; j_call: TRBJ1-2; clone_size: many; v_call: TRBV6-5; cdr3_aa: CASSRPGGPLYGYTF; cdr3_nt: TGTGCCAGCAGTCGGCCAGGGGGCCCGCTCTATGGCTACACCTTC